The clone carrying this T cell receptor beta chain was detected ten times or more. The antigen is not known. This specimen comes from a study of blood T cells in healthy people across ages. General study results and limits: In long-lived donors, naive CD4+ cell counts and diversity exceeded those of aged donors. Conclusively comparing naive with antigen-experienced cells was impossible with unsorted PBMCs.

The authors ran a second PCR of 7 to 11 cycles using a sample-barcoded 5' primer and a J-beta primer mix. Every cDNA was tagged by a template-switch adaptor with 12 random nucleotides. TCRdb re-derived calls from the 5' RACE reads in MiXCR, one entry per CDR3 protein. The profile shows roughly 1.5 million distinct CDR3 sequences, approximately 39% of them singletons. Germline V lookup: CDR1 LGHDT, CDR2 YNNKEL (reference sequence). The CDR3 is made up of 12 amino acids. V was shortened by 5 bases and J by 6 bases, with 9 bases between the two germline ends. The clonotype comes from a woman in her late teens or twenties in good health. Sequenced input: blood. J is TRBJ2-3 and V is TRBV3-1, with D possibly TRBD1 on 5 matching bases. CDR3 protein: CASSTRQDTQYF. The CDR3 nucleotides are TGTGCCAGCAGCACCCGACAGGATACGCAGTATTTT.